This TCR beta chain was profiled in a study of CD8 T cell repertoires and HIV-1 epitope variants. On the study more broadly: Controls were a CMV, EBV and flu peptide pool, Ebola AY9 negative control, and no-peptide well. Equal numbers of autologous T cell-negative cells presented antigen to enriched T cells. Whole-study findings and limits: The assay identified only TCR beta chains of antigen-proliferating T cells.

The protocol was immunoSEQ multiplex PCR, while the TCRdb copy is restricted to in-frame clones and leaves out a portion. The sample carries more than 4,000 clones, over 60% recorded once. Germline loops: CDR1 SEHNR, CDR2 FQNEAQ (reference sequence). The J segment lost 2 bases and the V segment lost 5 bases, leaving 10 bases of the junction unmatched. The CDR3 has 19 amino acids. Of note for this clone: Its antigen remains unknown.

This sequence was found in a male donor with HIV. The sample taken for sequencing was cultured CD8+ T cells derived from PBMCs. This rearrangement joins TRBV7-9 to TRBJ2-6; TRBD2 agrees at 12 bases. CDR3 coding DNA: TGTGCCAGCAGCCCGACCCGGCTAGCGGGAGGGGCTGGGGCCAACGTCCTGACTTTC. This codes for CASSPTRLAGGAGANVLTF.